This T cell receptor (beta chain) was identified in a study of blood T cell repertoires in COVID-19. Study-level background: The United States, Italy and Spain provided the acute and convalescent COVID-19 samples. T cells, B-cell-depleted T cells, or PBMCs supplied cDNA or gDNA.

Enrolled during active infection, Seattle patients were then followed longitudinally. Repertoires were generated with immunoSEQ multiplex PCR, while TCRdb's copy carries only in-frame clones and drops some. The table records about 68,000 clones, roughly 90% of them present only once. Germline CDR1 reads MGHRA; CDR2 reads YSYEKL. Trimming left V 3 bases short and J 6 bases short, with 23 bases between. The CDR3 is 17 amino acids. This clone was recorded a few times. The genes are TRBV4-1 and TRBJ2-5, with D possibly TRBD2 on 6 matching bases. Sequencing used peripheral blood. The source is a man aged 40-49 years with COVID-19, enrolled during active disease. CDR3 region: CASSQRMTEAGKQTQYF. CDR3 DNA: TGCGCCAGCAGCCAGCGAATGACTGAAGCGGGCAAGCAGACCCAGTACTTC.